Listed below are T cell receptor beta chains from one sample, sequenced in a study of shared clonotypes between healthy human individuals. Assay: immunoSEQ multiplex PCR; the TCRdb copy retains only in-frame clones and omits some. Counted here are about 680,000 clones, about 91% occurring once; the ten biggest clones make up 24%. The sample consisted of naive CD8+ T cells sorted from blood. These receptors were collected from a man younger than 40 in good health. CDR3s leave out the opening cysteine and the closing phenylalanine or tryptophan. The D gene is left open where the match is weak.

j_gene,v_gene,d_gene,CDR3aa
TRBJ2-7,TRBV7-2,-,ASSLALWGTYEQY
TRBJ2-5,TRBV6-5,TRBD2,ASSYGTSGSAETQY
TRBJ2-7,TRBV30,TRBD1,AWSWGQGDYEQY
TRBJ2-1,TRBV15,-,ATSRDLILYNEQF
TRBJ2-1,TRBV6-1,-,ASSEAYGGEGPYNEQF
TRBJ2-1,TRBV29-1,-,SVEPRTTRDNEQF
TRBJ1-5,TRBV6-1,-,ASSEKGVLKGRNQPQH
TRBJ1-1,TRBV6-6,-,ASSYSASAVNTEAF
TRBJ2-2,TRBV9,TRBD2,ASSAPGGPRELF
TRBJ1-4,TRBV4-3,-,ASRQTFVDSLNEKLF
TRBJ2-1,TRBV27,TRBD1,ASSLMWTGGYNEQF
TRBJ2-3,TRBV2,TRBD1,ASSDLSGTGVDTQY
TRBJ1-5,TRBV7-9,-,ATGGANQPQH
TRBJ1-1,TRBV14,-,ASSWGRGTEAF
TRBJ2-1,TRBV7-9,-,ASSPRGDNEQF
TRBJ2-1,TRBV7-7,-,ASSLGGPMSNEQF
TRBJ1-5,TRBV28,-,ASSSDRVLRVSNQPQH
TRBJ1-3,TRBV6-5,-,ASSLHPSSGNTIY
TRBJ2-7,TRBV6-6,TRBD1,ASSYLDRGVNEQY
TRBJ2-3,TRBV7-6,TRBD2,ASSLVFAGEDSDTQY
TRBJ1-1,TRBV5-8,-,ASSYWAGPEAF
TRBJ2-5,TRBV7-9,-,ASSLGGQETQY
TRBJ2-7,TRBV10-3,TRBD2,AISNERERYEQY
TRBJ2-6,TRBV28,TRBD2,ASSFPRGGRNSGANVLT
TRBJ2-1,TRBV6-1,-,ASSYRISDSGKF
TRBJ1-2,TRBV2,-,ASIIGYAYGYT
TRBJ1-1,TRBV5-6,-,ASRIAIVTSTRTEAF
TRBJ1-1,TRBV28,-,ASSYLVGVAEAF
TRBJ2-3,TRBV6-5,-,ASSSSRLDRQY
TRBJ1-4,TRBV7-9,-,ASSLADPPGEKLF
TRBJ2-1,TRBV7-2,-,ASSLNRAFHEQF
TRBJ2-6,TRBV6-1,-,ASGGISGANVLT
TRBJ2-7,TRBV27,-,ASSWGYEQY
TRBJ2-1,TRBV27,TRBD2,ASSFSSGSSYNEQF
TRBJ1-5,TRBV2,TRBD1,ASSEGQGDQPQH
TRBJ2-7,TRBV5-4,-,ASSTDRNYEQY
TRBJ2-1,TRBV6-1,-,ASSEASNGANEQF
TRBJ2-1,TRBV6-6,TRBD2,ASSRSGEGNEQF
TRBJ2-7,TRBV9,TRBD2,ASSVGGLAEGYEQY
TRBJ2-2,TRBV6-5,-,ASRRTRSVAGELF
TRBJ2-5,TRBV9,TRBD2,ASSAGETTSGRETQY
TRBJ2-7,TRBV11-2,TRBD1,ASSLDWVQGARYEQY
TRBJ2-3,TRBV11-2,TRBD1,ASSLGTGLLNTQY
TRBJ2-7,TRBV15,-,ATSKPTQGYEQY
TRBJ2-2,TRBV6-5,-,ASSNRVAGELF
TRBJ1-2,TRBV15,TRBD1,ATSRGEGQAYGYT
TRBJ2-7,TRBV6-5,-,ASSPGADGAYEQY
TRBJ1-1,TRBV7-9,TRBD1,ASSSGQGRDTEAF
TRBJ2-3,TRBV29-1,TRBD2,SVDSAGTSGITDTQY